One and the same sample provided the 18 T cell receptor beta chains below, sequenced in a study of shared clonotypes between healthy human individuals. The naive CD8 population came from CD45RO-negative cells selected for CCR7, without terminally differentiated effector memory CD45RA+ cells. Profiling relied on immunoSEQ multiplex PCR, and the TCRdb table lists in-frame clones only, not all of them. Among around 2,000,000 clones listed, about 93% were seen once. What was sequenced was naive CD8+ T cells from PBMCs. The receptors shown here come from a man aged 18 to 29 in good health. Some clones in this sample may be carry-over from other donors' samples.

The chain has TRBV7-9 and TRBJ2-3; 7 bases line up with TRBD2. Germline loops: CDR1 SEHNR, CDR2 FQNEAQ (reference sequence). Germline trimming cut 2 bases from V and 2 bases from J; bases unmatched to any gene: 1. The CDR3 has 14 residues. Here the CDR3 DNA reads TGTGCCAGCAGCTTACGGGGGGTCACAGATACGCAGTATTTT. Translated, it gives CASSLRGVTDTQYF.

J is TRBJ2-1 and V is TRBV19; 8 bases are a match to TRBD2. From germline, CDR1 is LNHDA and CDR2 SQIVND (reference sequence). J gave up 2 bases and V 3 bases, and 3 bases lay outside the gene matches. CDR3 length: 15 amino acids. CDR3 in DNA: TGTGCCAGTAGTATCTTTAGCGGGGCCTACAATGAGCAGTTCTTC. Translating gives CASSIFSGAYNEQFF.

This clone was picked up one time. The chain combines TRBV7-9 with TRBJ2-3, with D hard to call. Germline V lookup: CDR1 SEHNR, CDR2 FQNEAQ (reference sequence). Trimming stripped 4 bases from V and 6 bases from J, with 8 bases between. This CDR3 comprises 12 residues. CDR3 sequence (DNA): TGTGCCAGCAGCTCAGACTTGGATACGCAGTATTTT. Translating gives CASSSDLDTQYF. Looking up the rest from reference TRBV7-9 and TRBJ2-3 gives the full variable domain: DTGVSQNPRHKITKRGQNVTFRCDPISEHNRLYWYRQTLGQGPEFLTYFQNEAQLEKSRLLSDRFSAERPKGSFSTLEIQRTEQGDSAMYLCASSSDLDTQYFGPGTRLTVL.

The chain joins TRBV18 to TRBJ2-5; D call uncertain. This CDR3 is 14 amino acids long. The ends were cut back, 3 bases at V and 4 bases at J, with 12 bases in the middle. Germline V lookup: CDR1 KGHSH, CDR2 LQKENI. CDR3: CASSPSDGPETQYF. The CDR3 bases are TGTGCCAGCTCACCGTCGGACGGGCCAGAGACCCAGTACTTC.

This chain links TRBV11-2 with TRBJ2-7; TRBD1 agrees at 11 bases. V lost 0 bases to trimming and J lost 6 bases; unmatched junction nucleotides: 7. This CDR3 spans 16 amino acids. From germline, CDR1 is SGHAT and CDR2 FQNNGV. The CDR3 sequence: CASSLDIPGQGVEQYF. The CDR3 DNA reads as TGTGCCAGCAGCTTAGACATACCGGGACAGGGGGTCGAGCAGTACTTC.

In DNA form, the CDR3 reads TGTGCCAGCACCGCACGTGGGCTTGTCTACGAGCAGTACTTC. Translating gives CASTARGLVYEQYF. The chain couples TRBV6-1 to TRBJ2-7; D not certain. This CDR3 spans 14 amino acids. The ends were cut back, 7 bases at V and 3 bases at J, with 16 bases in the middle. CDR1 and CDR2 (germline): MNHNS, SASEGT.

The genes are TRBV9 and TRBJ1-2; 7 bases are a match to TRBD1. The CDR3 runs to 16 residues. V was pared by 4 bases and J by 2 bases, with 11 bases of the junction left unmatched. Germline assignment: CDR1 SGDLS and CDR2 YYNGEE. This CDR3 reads CASSLSGTVKNYGYTF. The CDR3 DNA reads TGTGCCAGCAGCCTAAGTGGGACAGTGAAAAACTATGGCTACACCTTC.

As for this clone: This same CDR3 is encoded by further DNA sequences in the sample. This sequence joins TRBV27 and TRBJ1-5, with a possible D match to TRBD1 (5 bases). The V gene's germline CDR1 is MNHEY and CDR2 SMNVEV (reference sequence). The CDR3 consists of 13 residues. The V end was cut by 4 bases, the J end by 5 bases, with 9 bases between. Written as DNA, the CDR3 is TGTGCCAGCAGTTCTCGGGACGATCAGCCCCAGCATTTT. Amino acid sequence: CASSSRDDQPQHF.

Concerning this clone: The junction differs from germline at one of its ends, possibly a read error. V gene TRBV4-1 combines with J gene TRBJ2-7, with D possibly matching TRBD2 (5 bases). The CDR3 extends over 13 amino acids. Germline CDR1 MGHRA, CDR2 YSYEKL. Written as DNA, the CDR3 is TGCGCCAGCAGCCAAGATCGGTCGGGGTTGAAGCTTTTC. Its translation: CASSQDRSGLKLF.

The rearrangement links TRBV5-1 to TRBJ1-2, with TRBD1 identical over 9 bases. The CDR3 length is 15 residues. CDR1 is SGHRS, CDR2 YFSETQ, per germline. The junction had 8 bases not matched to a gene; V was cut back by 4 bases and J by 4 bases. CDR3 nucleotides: TGCGCCAGCAGCACCTGGACAGGGGACACCTATGGCTACACCTTC. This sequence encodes CASSTWTGDTYGYTF.

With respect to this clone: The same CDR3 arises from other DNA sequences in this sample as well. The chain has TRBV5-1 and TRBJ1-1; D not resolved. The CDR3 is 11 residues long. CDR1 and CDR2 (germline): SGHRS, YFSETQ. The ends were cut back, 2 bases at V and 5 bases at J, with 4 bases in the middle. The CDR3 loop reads CASSFGTEAFF. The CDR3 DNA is TGCGCCAGCAGCTTTGGAACTGAAGCTTTCTTT.

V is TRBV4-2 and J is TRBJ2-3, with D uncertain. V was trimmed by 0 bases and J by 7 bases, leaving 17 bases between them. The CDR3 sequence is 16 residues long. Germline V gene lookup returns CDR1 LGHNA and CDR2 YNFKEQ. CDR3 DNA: TGTGCCAGCAGCCAAGATTGGGCGACCTTGGTGAATACGCAGTATTTT. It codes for CASSQDWATLVNTQYF.

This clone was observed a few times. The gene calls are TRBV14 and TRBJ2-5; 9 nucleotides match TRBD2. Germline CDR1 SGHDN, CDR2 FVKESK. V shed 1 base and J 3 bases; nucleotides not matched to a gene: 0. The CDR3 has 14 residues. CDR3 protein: CASSQGLAEETQYF. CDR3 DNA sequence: TGTGCCAGCAGCCAAGGACTAGCGGAAGAGACCCAGTACTTC.

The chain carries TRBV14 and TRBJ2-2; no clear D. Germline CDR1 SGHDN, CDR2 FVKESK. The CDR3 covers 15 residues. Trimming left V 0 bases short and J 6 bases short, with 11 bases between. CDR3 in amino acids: CASSQEGSWAGELFF. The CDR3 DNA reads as TGTGCCAGCAGCCAAGAGGGTTCTTGGGCCGGGGAGCTGTTTTTT.

CDR3 residues: CASSHGAGTRGFIYEQYF. The CDR3 nucleotides are TGCGCCAGCAGCCATGGTGCTGGGACGAGGGGGTTTATCTACGAGCAGTACTTC. This chain connects TRBV4-1 to TRBJ2-7; tentatively, D is TRBD1 (6 bases). This CDR3 spans 18 amino acids. Per the germline V gene, CDR1 is MGHRA and CDR2 is YSYEKL. Between the trimmed V and J ends, which lost 3 bases and 3 bases, there was a span of 24 bases.

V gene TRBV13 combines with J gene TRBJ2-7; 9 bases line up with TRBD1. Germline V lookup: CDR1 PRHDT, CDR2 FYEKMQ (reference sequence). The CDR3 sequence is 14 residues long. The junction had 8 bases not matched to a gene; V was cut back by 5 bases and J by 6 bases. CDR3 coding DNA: TGTGCCAGCAGCGGGGGACAGGGTCGGCTCGAGCAGTACTTC. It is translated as CASSGGQGRLEQYF. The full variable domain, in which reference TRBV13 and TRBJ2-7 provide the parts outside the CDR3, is AAGVIQSPRHLIKEKRETATLKCYPIPRHDTVYWYQQGPGQDPQFLISFYEKMQSDKGSIPDRFSAQQFSDYHSELNMSSLELGDSALYFCASSGGQGRLEQYFGPGTRLTVT.

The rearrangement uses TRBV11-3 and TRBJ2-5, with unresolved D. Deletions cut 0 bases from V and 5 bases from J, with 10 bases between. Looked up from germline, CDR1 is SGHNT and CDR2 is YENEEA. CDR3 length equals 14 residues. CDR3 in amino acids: CASSLDYSAETQYF. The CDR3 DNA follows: TGTGCCAGCAGCTTAGATTACTCGGCGGAGACCCAGTACTTC.

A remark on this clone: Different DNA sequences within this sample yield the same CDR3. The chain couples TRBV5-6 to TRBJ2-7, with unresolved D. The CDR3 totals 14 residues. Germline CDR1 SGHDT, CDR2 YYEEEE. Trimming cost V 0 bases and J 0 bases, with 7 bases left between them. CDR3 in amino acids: CASSLGSSSYEQYF. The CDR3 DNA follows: TGTGCCAGCAGCTTGGGTTCGAGCTCCTACGAGCAGTACTTC.